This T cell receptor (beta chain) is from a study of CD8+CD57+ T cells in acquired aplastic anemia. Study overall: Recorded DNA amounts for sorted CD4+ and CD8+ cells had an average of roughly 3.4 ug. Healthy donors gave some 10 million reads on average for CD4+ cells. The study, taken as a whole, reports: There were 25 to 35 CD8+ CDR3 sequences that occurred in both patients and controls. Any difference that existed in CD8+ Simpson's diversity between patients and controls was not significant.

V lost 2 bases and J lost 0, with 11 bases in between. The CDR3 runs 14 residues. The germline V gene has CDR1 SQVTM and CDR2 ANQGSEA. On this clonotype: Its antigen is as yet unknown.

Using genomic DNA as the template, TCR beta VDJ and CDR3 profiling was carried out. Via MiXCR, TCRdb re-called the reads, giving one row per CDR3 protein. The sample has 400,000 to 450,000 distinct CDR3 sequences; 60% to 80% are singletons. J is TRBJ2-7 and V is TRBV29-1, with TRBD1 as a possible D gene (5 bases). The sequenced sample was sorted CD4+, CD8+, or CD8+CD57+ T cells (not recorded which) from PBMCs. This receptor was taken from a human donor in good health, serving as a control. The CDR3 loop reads CSVESQGASYEQYF. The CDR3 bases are TGCAGCGTTGAATCCCAAGGGGCCTCCTACGAGCAGTACTTC.